This TCR beta chain was observed in a study of blood T cell repertoires in COVID-19. Germline V CDR1 and CDR2: KGHDR, SFDVKD. J lost 8 bases, V lost 5 bases, and 3 bases had no gene match. The CDR3 is 12 residues long. This clone was recorded once. Libraries were prepared by immunoSEQ multiplex PCR; TCRdb keeps only in-frame clonotypes and omits some of them. This table holds some 240,000 clones, 92% found once. The chain joins TRBV24-1 to TRBJ1-1; 8 bases are a match to TRBD1. The sequence was collected from a man in his fifties or sixties with COVID-19, enrolled during active disease. Sequencing was done on a sample of peripheral blood. The CDR3 DNA sequence: TGTGCCACCAGTGCCACAGGGGGGGAAGCTTTCTTT. It yields the protein CATSATGGEAFF.